This entry describes one T cell receptor beta chain. The data were obtained in a study of shared clonotypes between healthy human individuals. Whole-study context: The study enrolled a couple of women and a few men aged 18 to 49.

Terminally differentiated effector memory CD45RA+ cells were excluded by CCR7 positive selection of CD45RO-negative cells. The study enrolled healthy HIV-negative adults without recent acute infections or vaccinations as donors. The run depth of the assay was deep. The data were produced by immunoSEQ multiplex PCR, yet TCRdb's version contains in-frame clones alone and is incomplete. The data show approximately 740,000 clones, roughly 92% seen once. The sequence was collected from a man aged 25 to 40 in good health. Sequenced material: naive CD8+ T cells sorted from blood.

CDR3 sequence: CSVQGAERAEAFF. The CDR3 nucleotides are TGCAGCGTCCAGGGGGCCGAGAGGGCTGAAGCTTTCTTT. The chain carries TRBV29-1 and TRBJ1-1; TRBD1 matches 8 bases. This CDR3 has 13 amino acids. Germline loops: CDR1 SQVTM, CDR2 ANQGSEA. J gave up 6 bases and V 6 bases, and 9 bases lay outside the gene matches.